Each of the 27 T cell receptor beta chains below was sequenced from the same sample in a study of identical twins. MiXCR was run by TCRdb on the 5' RACE reads, yielding one entry per CDR3 protein. The data contain 350,000 to 600,000 distinct CDR3 sequences, 11% to 15% of them singletons. These data also featured in a second study, about yellow fever vaccine responses in identical twins.

Sequencing input: CD4+ T cells sorted from blood. These receptor sequences come from a young woman in good health.

This clonotype was seen only a few times. V usage is TRBV14 and J usage is TRBJ2-7; 13 positions agree with TRBD2. The CDR3 contains 17 residues. Germline assignment: CDR1 SGHDN and CDR2 FVKESK. The V gene end was trimmed by 3 bases and the J gene end by 6 bases; junction bases not matched to a gene: 11. In nucleotides, the CDR3 is TGTGCCAGCAGCCAGATAAGGACTAGCGGGAGCGGAGTCGAGCAGTACTTC. Translated: CASSQIRTSGSGVEQYF. The complete variable domain, with remaining parts taken from reference TRBV14 and TRBJ2-7, reads EAGVTQFPSHSVIEKGQTVTLRCDPISGHDNLYWYRRVMGKEIKFLLHFVKESKQDESGMPNNRFLAERTGGTYSTLKVQPAELEDSGVYFCASSQIRTSGSGVEQYFGPGTRLTVT.

The chain employs TRBV20-1 and TRBJ1-3; D gene unclear. This CDR3 has 13 residues. The ends were cut back, 3 bases at V and 0 bases at J, with 6 bases in the middle. Germline lookup yields CDR1 DFQATT and CDR2 SNEGSKA (reference sequence). The CDR3 DNA reads TGCAGTGCTAGTGGCAGCTCTGGAAACACCATATATTTT. It is translated as CSASGSSGNTIYF.

This clonotype was seen a few times. The chain joins TRBV7-9 to TRBJ1-1, with D perhaps matching TRBD1 (6 bases). The CDR3 is 14 residues long. CDR1 is SEHNR, CDR2 FQNEAQ, per germline (reference sequence). V lost 2 bases to trimming and J lost 1 base, with 8 bases between them. This chain's CDR3 is CASSLKDRNTEAFF. The CDR3 region has the DNA TGTGCCAGCAGCTTAAAGGACAGGAACACTGAAGCTTTCTTT. The whole variable domain, remainder taken from reference TRBV7-9 and TRBJ1-1, is DTGVSQNPRHKITKRGQNVTFRCDPISEHNRLYWYRQTLGQGPEFLTYFQNEAQLEKSRLLSDRFSAERPKGSFSTLEIQRTEQGDSAMYLCASSLKDRNTEAFFGQGTRLTVV.

V is TRBV3-1 and J is TRBJ2-7; TRBD2 matches 11 bases. The V gene end was trimmed by 1 base and the J gene end by 3 bases; junction bases not matched to a gene: 5. Germline CDR1 and CDR2: LGHDT and YNNKEL (reference sequence). CDR3 length: 16 residues. The CDR3 DNA reads TGTGCCAGCAGCCAAGGACTAGCGGGGACAATCTACGAGCAGTACTTC. Protein product: CASSQGLAGTIYEQYF.

DNA for the CDR3: TGTGCCAGCAGCTTGAGAAGCGACCCAAGGAACGGGGAGCTGTTTTTT. Translated: CASSLRSDPRNGELFF. The V call is TRBV7-9, the J call TRBJ2-2, with D hard to call. The V end was cut by 3 bases, the J end by 7 bases, with 18 bases between. Per germline, CDR1 SEHNR and CDR2 FQNEAQ (reference sequence). The CDR3 runs 16 residues.

This clonotype was observed a few times. V is TRBV27 and J is TRBJ2-1, with a possible D match to TRBD2 (5 bases). CDR1 MNHEY and CDR2 SMNVEV come from the germline V gene (reference sequence). This CDR3 has 14 amino acids. V lost 2 bases, J lost 15 bases, and 20 bases lay in between. CDR3 region: CASSLSPGTTGTFF. In DNA, the CDR3 is TGTGCCAGCAGTTTAAGTCCGGGAACCACTGGTACGTTCTTC.

There are a few counts of this clonotype. The chain is built from TRBV7-9 and TRBJ2-1; the match to TRBD1 covers 7 bases. The CDR3 runs to 15 residues. CDR1 is SEHNR and CDR2 is FQNEAQ in the germline V gene (reference sequence). V shed 5 bases, J shed 6 bases, and the junction held 10 bases outside the gene matches. The CDR3 coding sequence is TGTGCCAGCAGCGAGAGACAGGGCGACCTCAATGAGCAGTTCTTC. Translated, it gives CASSERQGDLNEQFF.

CDR3 protein: CASSLRGLATQYF. DNA for the CDR3: TGTGCCAGCAGCTTAAGGGGACTAGCAACGCAGTATTTT. The rearrangement joins TRBV7-2 to TRBJ2-3; 9 bases are a match to TRBD2. V gave up 2 bases and J gave up 9 bases; unmatched junction bases: 3. The CDR3 consists of 13 residues. Germline CDR1 reads SGHTA; CDR2 reads FQGNSA.

This clonotype has just a few counts. J is TRBJ1-4 and V is TRBV7-2; D uncertain. The CDR3 covers 14 residues. Germline CDR1 and CDR2: SGHTA and FQGNSA. V shed 2 bases and J shed 2 bases, with 6 bases lying between them. The CDR3 reads CASSLMTTNEKLFF. In DNA, the CDR3 is TGTGCCAGCAGCTTAATGACTACTAATGAAAAACTGTTTTTT.

The chain joins TRBV3-1 to TRBJ2-3; 8 bases align to TRBD2. The CDR3 has 15 amino acids. After removal of 11 bases from V and 2 bases from J, the junction contained 12 bases not matched to a gene. Germline V CDR1 and CDR2: LGHDT, YNNKEL (reference sequence). For the CDR3, the DNA is TGTGCCTCCTGCCTGGGACTAGTTTCCACAGATACGCAGTATTTT. Translating gives CASCLGLVSTDTQYF.

The rearrangement uses TRBV6-1 and TRBJ2-2; D may be TRBD1 (6 bases). CDR1 and CDR2 from the germline V gene are MNHNS and SASEGT. The CDR3 covers 13 residues. The ends were cut back, 9 bases at V and 3 bases at J, with 11 bases in the middle. The CDR3 spells CASPDRYTGELFF. CDR3 in DNA: TGTGCCAGTCCGGACAGATACACCGGGGAGCTGTTTTTT.

This clonotype was seen repeatedly, ten times or more. The CDR3 here is CASSPGTEETQYF. CDR3 nucleotides: TGTGCCAGCAGCCCCGGAACTGAAGAGACCCAGTACTTC. The chain carries TRBV7-2 and TRBJ2-5; no firm D call. Trimming took 5 bases from V and 3 from J, leaving 10 bases between them. The CDR3 runs 13 residues. Germline values: CDR1 SGHTA, CDR2 FQGNSA.

This clonotype was counted between two and nine times. This chain joins TRBV20-1 and TRBJ2-7; the match to TRBD2 covers 10 bases. J lost 5 bases, V lost 5 bases, and 12 bases had no gene match. CDR1 is DFQATT, CDR2 SNEGSKA, per germline (reference sequence). The CDR3 has 15 amino acids. The CDR3 protein is CSALLAGVLGNEQYF. DNA for the CDR3: TGCAGTGCTCTGCTAGCGGGAGTACTCGGGAACGAGCAGTACTTC.

This clonotype has a handful of counts. The chain employs TRBV9 and TRBJ2-3; 7 positions match TRBD2. This CDR3 has 15 amino acids. J gave up 6 bases and V 1 base, and 8 bases lay outside the gene matches. The germline V gene encodes CDR1 SGDLS and CDR2 YYNGEE. The CDR3 nucleotides read TGTGCCAGCAGCGTATGGAGCGGGACCCTTGATACGCAGTATTTT. It translates to CASSVWSGTLDTQYF.

V gene TRBV29-1 combines with J gene TRBJ2-2, with D perhaps matching TRBD1 (6 bases). The CDR3 extends over 13 amino acids. Germline V gene lookup returns CDR1 SQVTM and CDR2 ANQGSEA. Trimming stripped 4 bases from V and 7 bases from J, with 13 bases between. This CDR3 reads CSVVWGLGGELFF. CDR3 DNA: TGCAGCGTTGTGTGGGGGCTGGGCGGGGAGCTGTTTTTT.

This clonotype occurred a few times. The chain recombines TRBV4-1 with TRBJ2-7; 7 nucleotides match TRBD1. CDR3 size: 15 residues. Trimming took 1 base from V and 3 from J; bases not matched to a gene: 6. CDR1 and CDR2 from the germline V gene are MGHRA and YSYEKL. DNA for the CDR3: TGCGCCAGCAGCCAAGTACCGGGACAGCTCTACGAGCAGTACTTC. Translation: CASSQVPGQLYEQYF.

The rearrangement links TRBV5-6 to TRBJ2-5, with 7 nucleotides matching TRBD1. V gave up 7 bases and J gave up 1 base; unmatched junction bases: 4. From germline, CDR1 is SGHDT and CDR2 YYEEEE. The CDR3 length is 13 residues. The CDR3: CASLRQGQETQYF. CDR3 DNA sequence: TGTGCCAGCCTGAGACAGGGCCAAGAGACCCAGTACTTC.

This clonotype showed up many times. The chain combines TRBV5-1 with TRBJ2-7; 7 bases are shared with TRBD2. The CDR3 is 15 amino acids. Germline CDR1 SGHRS, CDR2 YFSETQ. The J segment lost 0 bases and the V segment lost 2 bases, leaving 5 bases of the junction unmatched. The CDR3 DNA reads as TGCGCCAGCAGCTTACTAGCGTTCGGCTCCTACGAGCAGTACTTC. Its translation is CASSLLAFGSYEQYF.

This clonotype appeared a few times. This chain links TRBV10-3 with TRBJ1-1, with 7 positions matching TRBD1. The length of the CDR3 is 15 residues. Germline CDR1 and CDR2: ENHRY and SYGVKD. V shed 4 bases and J 4 bases; nucleotides not matched to a gene: 9. CDR3 nucleotide sequence: TGTGCCATCAGTGGAGGCCCAGGGGGGAGCACTGAAGCTTTCTTT. Residues: CAISGGPGGSTEAFF.

This clonotype came up a few times. The V gene is TRBV4-2, the J gene TRBJ2-7; TRBD2 matches at 8 bases. V was pared by 3 bases and J by 3 bases, with 7 bases of the junction left unmatched. The CDR3 runs to 15 residues. Germline loops: CDR1 LGHNA, CDR2 YNFKEQ. Written as DNA, the CDR3 is TGTGCCAGCAGCCAGGATAGCGGGACCTACTACGAGCAGTACTTC. Amino acids: CASSQDSGTYYEQYF.

This chain joins TRBV5-1 and TRBJ1-1, with no clear D. Trimming pared 4 bases from V and 4 bases from J, leaving 8 bases between. Per germline, CDR1 SGHRS and CDR2 YFSETQ. The CDR3 loop spans 12 amino acids. CDR3 amino acids: CASSVDLTEAFF. In DNA form, the CDR3 reads TGCGCCAGCAGCGTAGATCTCACTGAAGCTTTCTTT.

The chain is built from TRBV11-2 and TRBJ2-7, with 11 bases matching TRBD2. Germline trimming cut 3 bases from V and 1 base from J; bases unmatched to any gene: 14. This CDR3 region has 19 residues. The V gene's germline CDR1 is SGHAT and CDR2 FQNNGV. The CDR3 region has the DNA TGTGCCAGCAGCTTCCCTTCGGTACTAGCGGGAGAATCATCCTACGAGCAGTACTTC. This gives the protein CASSFPSVLAGESSYEQYF.

The chain is built from TRBV11-2 and TRBJ2-7; TRBD1 might be the D (6 bases). CDR3 length equals 14 residues. V lost 4 bases, J lost 6 bases, and 16 bases lay in between. Germline V gives CDR1 SGHAT, CDR2 FQNNGV. CDR3 loop: CASSSGPPGVEQYF. In nucleotides, the CDR3 is TGTGCCAGCAGCTCCGGCCCGCCAGGGGTCGAGCAGTACTTC.

The chain links TRBV5-1 to TRBJ2-7; D may be TRBD2 (6 bases). Germline V lookup: CDR1 SGHRS, CDR2 YFSETQ. Trimming stripped 3 bases from V and 2 bases from J, with 24 bases between. This CDR3 is 18 amino acids long. CDR3: CASSSGLIAGRLAYEQYF. The CDR3 region has the DNA TGCGCCAGCAGCTCGGGGTTGATCGCGGGGAGGCTAGCCTACGAGCAGTACTTC.

Turning to this clonotype: Because it lacks the conserved phenylalanine or tryptophan at the end, this CDR3 is likely a read error. This chain links TRBV7-9 with TRBJ2-7; 7 nucleotides align to TRBD1. Trimming at V came to 1 base and at J to 2 bases, leaving 2 bases not matched to a gene. Per the germline V gene, CDR1 is SEHNR and CDR2 is FQNEAQ (reference sequence). The CDR3 spans 14 residues. The CDR3 region is CASSLVGQPYEQYL. The CDR3 region has the DNA TGTGCCAGCAGCTTAGTGGGACAGCCCTACGAGCAGTACCTC.

The chain couples TRBV11-2 to TRBJ2-1; 11 bases align to TRBD2. This CDR3 spans 17 amino acids. CDR1 is SGHAT, CDR2 FQNNGV, per germline. The J segment lost 8 bases and the V segment lost 0 bases, leaving 9 bases of the junction unmatched. The CDR3 bases are TGTGCCAGCAGCTTAGAACCGGGACTAGCGGCGAGTGATGAGCAGTTCTTC. Amino acids: CASSLEPGLAASDEQFF.

The chain is built from TRBV2 and TRBJ2-3; D not resolved. The V gene's germline CDR1 is SNHLY and CDR2 FYNNEI. Trimming pared 6 bases from V and 5 bases from J, leaving 9 bases between. The length of the CDR3 is 12 residues. The CDR3 region is CASRNAIDTQYF. The CDR3 DNA reads TGTGCCAGCAGAAATGCCATAGATACGCAGTATTTT.